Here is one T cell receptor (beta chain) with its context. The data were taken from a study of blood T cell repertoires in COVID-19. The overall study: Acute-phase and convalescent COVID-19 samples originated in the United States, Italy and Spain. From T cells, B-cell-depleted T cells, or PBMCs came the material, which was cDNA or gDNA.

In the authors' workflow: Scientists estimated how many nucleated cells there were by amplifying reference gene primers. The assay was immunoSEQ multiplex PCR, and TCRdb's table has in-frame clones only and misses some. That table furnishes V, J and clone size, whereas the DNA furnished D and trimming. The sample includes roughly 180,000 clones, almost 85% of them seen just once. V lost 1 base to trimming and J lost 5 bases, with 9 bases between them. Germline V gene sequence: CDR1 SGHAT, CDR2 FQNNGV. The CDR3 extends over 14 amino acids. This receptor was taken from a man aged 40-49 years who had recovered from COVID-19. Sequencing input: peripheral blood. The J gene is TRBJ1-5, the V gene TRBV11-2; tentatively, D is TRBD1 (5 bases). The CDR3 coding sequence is TGTGCCAGCAGCTTAGGCGGGACGTATCAGCCCCAGCATTTT. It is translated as CASSLGGTYQPQHF.